This TCR beta chain comes out of a study of blood T cell repertoires in COVID-19. Assay: immunoSEQ multiplex PCR; the TCRdb copy retains only in-frame clones and omits some. The sample consists of about 200,000 clones, roughly 84% of them appearing once. The trim removed 3 bases at V and 3 bases at J, leaving 5 bases unmatched. The CDR3 loop spans 14 amino acids. From germline, CDR1 is SGHNT and CDR2 YYREEE (reference sequence). The sample consisted of peripheral blood. The J gene is TRBJ2-7, the V gene TRBV5-4; 8 nucleotides agree with TRBD1. The source of this sequence is a man in his fifties with COVID-19, enrolled during active disease. The CDR3 region is CASSSGDRNYEQYF. The CDR3 DNA reads as TGTGCCAGCAGCTCTGGGGACAGGAACTACGAGCAGTACTTC.